Sequencing of this T cell receptor (beta chain) was carried out in a study of blood T cell repertoires in COVID-19. In the study overall: PBMCs, B-cell-depleted T cells, or T cells were the source of the cDNA or gDNA that made up the material.

V lost 6 bases and J lost 6, with 14 bases in between. CDR3 length: 13 amino acids. Germline V gene data show CDR1 as LGHNT and CDR2 as FRNRAP. The authors' processing: Nucleated cell counts were estimated from reference gene primer amplification. The protocol was immunoSEQ multiplex PCR, while the TCRdb copy is restricted to in-frame clones and leaves out a portion. Clone size and V and J calls were adopted from that table, with D and trimming inferred from the DNA. This table has about 64,000 clones, 88% appearing once. Enrollment of patients from Seattle took place during active infection, with longitudinal follow-up.

Material: peripheral blood. This TCR was sampled from a woman aged 60-75 years with COVID-19, enrolled during active disease. This chain connects TRBV12-5 to TRBJ1-2; tentatively, D is TRBD1 (5 bases). CDR3 sequence (DNA): TGTGCTAGTGGCTGGGGGAGGGTGGATGGCTACACCTTC. Translation: CASGWGRVDGYTF. Based on the CDR3 plus reference TRBV12-5 and TRBJ1-2, the full variable domain is DARVTQTPRHKVTEMGQEVTMRCQPILGHNTVFWYRQTMMQGLELLAYFRNRAPLDDSGMPKDRFSAEMPDATLATLKIQPSEPRDSAVYFCASGWGRVDGYTFGSGTRLTVV.